The 30 T cell receptor beta chains reported below all come from one sample, sequenced in a study of molecular identifiers for immune sequencing clone quantification (dated 2018 in TCRdb). Receptors were amplified or captured by PCR. TCRdb shows the sequencer as NextSeq 500. TCRdb trimmed the raw reads at Q25, called clones with MiXCR and kept productive beta chains. Each entry is one CDR3 protein sequence, shown with its most common DNA and genes. Recorded for this sample are about 320,000 distinct CDR3 sequences; 24% of them occurred a single time. The ten most abundant clones make up 0.74% of the sample. The sample was naive CD8+ T cells from blood, with Jurkat cell RNA spiked in. Explained via the paper, the cell subset or site label denotes: FACS-sorted CD8+CD4-CCR7+CD45RA+ naive T cells. The receptors here all came from a human donor in good health. Some libraries in this study had Jurkat cell RNA spiked in.

About this clonotype itself: A much larger clone lies a single base off, so this may be a read error. CDR3 amino acids: CANSLKVGGGENTEAFF. The DNA for the CDR3 is TGTGCCAACAGCTTGAAGGTGGGGGGGGGAGAAAACACTGAAGCTTTCTTT. The chain employs TRBV5-4 and TRBJ1-1, with D maybe TRBD1 (5 bases). Germline loops: CDR1 SGHNT, CDR2 YYREEE (reference sequence). CDR3 length equals 17 residues.

The sample holds many counts of this clonotype. This chain's CDR3 is CSVEVAGGYEQYF. DNA of the CDR3: TGCAGCGTTGAAGTAGCGGGGGGGTACGAGCAGTACTTC. The genes are TRBV29-1 and TRBJ2-7; 11 nucleotides agree with TRBD2. Germline V gene lookup returns CDR1 SQVTM and CDR2 ANQGSEA. The junction had 0 bases not matched to a gene; V was cut back by 1 base and J by 4 bases. The CDR3 has 13 residues.

On this clonotype itself: A much larger clone differs by one base, so this may be a read error. This chain uses TRBV7-9 with TRBJ2-5, with a tentative D call TRBD1 (6 bases). Germline V gene sequence: CDR1 SEHNR, CDR2 FQNEAQ (reference sequence). This CDR3 has 16 amino acids. This CDR3 reads CASSLATGGYQATQYF. The CDR3 DNA reads as TGTGCCAGCAGCTTAGCGACAGGCGGGTACCAAGCGACCCAGTACTTC.

This clonotype was seen more than once but under ten times. CDR3 protein: CASSPPARGGYEQYF. The CDR3 region has the DNA TGTGCCAGCAGCCCTCCTGCCCGGGGAGGGTACGAGCAGTACTTC. The chain is built from TRBV12-3 or TRBV12-4 and TRBJ2-7; 7 bases are a match to TRBD2. V lost 6 bases, J lost 4 bases, and 12 bases stayed unmatched. The CDR3 is made up of 15 amino acids.

At least ten counts were recorded for this clonotype. The CDR3 DNA is TGTGCCAGCAGTTTCGAAGGGGCCTATGGCTACACCTTC. Its translation is CASSFEGAYGYTF. The gene calls are TRBV12-3 or TRBV12-4 and TRBJ1-2, with a weak D call TRBD1 (5 bases). Trimming pared 3 bases from V and 4 bases from J, leaving 9 bases between. CDR3 length: 13 residues.

This clonotype was counted only a few times. The chain couples TRBV27 to TRBJ2-7, with D uncertain. Germline V lookup: CDR1 MNHEY, CDR2 SMNVEV (reference sequence). Trimming stripped 7 bases from V and 2 bases from J, with 12 bases between. CDR3 size: 13 residues. In nucleotides, the CDR3 is TGTGCCAGCAATTTGGGCAGAACCTACGAGCAGTACTTC. Its translation: CASNLGRTYEQYF.

This clonotype was picked up many times. This rearrangement joins TRBV5-4 to TRBJ2-3; D perhaps matches TRBD2 (6 bases). Deletions cut 4 bases from V and 0 bases from J, with 15 bases between. The CDR3 has 16 amino acids. Germline V CDR1 and CDR2: SGHNT, YYREEE (reference sequence). The CDR3, as DNA: TGTGCCAGCAGCAATCCCGGACTACCGAGCACAGATACGCAGTATTTT. It encodes CASSNPGLPSTDTQYF.

Concerning this clonotype: A much bigger clone sits one base away, suggesting this may be a read error. The conserved phenylalanine or tryptophan is not found at the CDR3 terminus, so this likely reflects a read error. The chain uses TRBV5-6 and TRBJ2-7; 7 bases align to TRBD1. The V segment lost 0 bases and the J segment 5 bases; nucleotides outside the gene matches: 5. Germline loops: CDR1 SGHDT, CDR2 YYEEEE. The CDR3 is 14 residues long. CDR3: CASSLVQGVHEQYY. The CDR3 DNA reads TGTGCCAGCAGCTTGGTCCAGGGGGTCCACGAGCAGTACTAC.

This clonotype was counted many times. J is TRBJ1-1 and V is TRBV29-1, with TRBD1 matching 10 bases. Germline CDR1 is SQVTM and CDR2 is ANQGSEA. The J segment lost 1 base and the V segment lost 4 bases, leaving 3 bases of the junction unmatched. CDR3 length equals 14 residues. This chain's CDR3 is CSVAGQGSNTEAFF. In nucleotides, the CDR3 is TGCAGCGTTGCGGGACAGGGGTCGAACACTGAAGCTTTCTTT.

This rearrangement joins TRBV4-1 to TRBJ1-1, with D hard to call. Trimming removed 8 bases from V and 5 bases from J, with 21 bases in between. This CDR3 contains 15 residues. The germline V gene encodes CDR1 MGHRA and CDR2 YSYEKL. This CDR3 reads CASGPNTARSTEAFF. The CDR3 DNA reads as TGCGCCAGCGGCCCGAACACGGCGCGGTCGACTGAAGCTTTCTTT.

The V call is TRBV10-3, the J call TRBJ2-7; D is uncertain. The ends were cut back, 3 bases at V and 4 bases at J, with 13 bases in the middle. This CDR3 has 14 amino acids. The germline CDR1 and CDR2 sequences are ENHRY and SYGVKD. The CDR3 sequence: CAISDYQILYEQYF. As DNA, the CDR3 is TGTGCCATCAGTGATTATCAAATTTTATACGAGCAGTACTTC.

This chain connects TRBV18 to TRBJ2-1; D unresolved. The CDR3 loop spans 16 amino acids. The V end was cut by 6 bases, the J end by 0 bases, with 15 bases between. The germline gives CDR1 KGHSH, CDR2 LQKENI. CDR3 DNA sequence: TGTGCCAGCTCCCCCTTAGCCATTAACTCCTACAATGAGCAGTTCTTC. Encoded protein: CASSPLAINSYNEQFF.

This clonotype was seen a handful of times. J is TRBJ2-2 and V is TRBV11-2; D not resolved. CDR3 length: 17 residues. CDR1 is SGHAT and CDR2 is FQNNGV in the germline V gene. The germline V and J ends were trimmed by 2 bases and 6 bases, with 19 bases remaining between them. CDR3: CASSLPPLVRSAGELFF. The CDR3 nucleotides read TGTGCCAGCAGCTTACCCCCGCTAGTGAGGTCTGCCGGGGAGCTGTTTTTT.

Regarding this clonotype: A much larger clone is a single base away; this may be a read error. Because the CDR3 is missing its conserved closing phenylalanine or tryptophan, this is likely a read error. This chain joins TRBV7-9 and TRBJ2-3; D not certain. The germline V and J ends were trimmed by 1 base and 2 bases, with 1 base remaining between them. Germline V lookup: CDR1 SEHNR, CDR2 FQNEAQ (reference sequence). This CDR3 spans 12 amino acids. CDR3 DNA: TGTGCCAGCAGCTTAGACACAGATACGCAGTATTCT. The encoded protein is CASSLDTDTQYS.

As for this clonotype: A clone one base away is much larger, so this may be a read error. The rearrangement joins TRBV29-1 to TRBJ1-1; no clear D. Germline assignment: CDR1 SQVTM and CDR2 ANQGSEA. V was clipped by 0 bases and J by 5 bases, with 4 bases between them. The CDR3 has 11 residues. The CDR3 loop is CSVEDFTEAFF. For the CDR3, the DNA is TGCAGCGTTGAAGATTTTACTGAAGCTTTCTTT.

This clonotype was observed once. This could be a read error, since a much larger clone is one nucleotide away. The conserved final phenylalanine or tryptophan is absent from the CDR3, which likely points to a read error. This chain links TRBV6-5 with TRBJ2-5; TRBD1 agrees at 7 bases. CDR3 size: 14 residues. Trimming cost V 5 bases and J 2 bases; bases outside gene matches: 5. CDR1 MNHEY and CDR2 SVGAGI come from the germline V gene. In DNA, the CDR3 is TGTGCCAGCAGTCTCTACAGGGGACAAGAGACCCAGTACTAC. Its translation: CASSLYRGQETQYY.

The chain links TRBV27 to TRBJ1-4; D not certain. From germline, CDR1 is MNHEY and CDR2 SMNVEV (reference sequence). This CDR3 comprises 16 residues. V lost 3 bases and J lost 5, with 16 bases in between. The DNA for the CDR3 is TGTGCCAGCAGTTTCTACCCCCCTGAGACCAATGAAAAACTGTTTTTT. Translation: CASSFYPPETNEKLFF.

This clonotype appeared many times. This chain joins TRBV19 and TRBJ1-5; D may be TRBD1 (6 bases). This CDR3 is built from 15 residues. Deletions cut 5 bases from V and 1 base from J, with 12 bases between. Germline V gives CDR1 LNHDA, CDR2 SQIVND (reference sequence). CDR3 amino acids: CASSPGQRSNQPQHF. The DNA of the CDR3 is TGTGCCAGTAGTCCCGGACAGAGGAGCAATCAGCCCCAGCATTTT.

This clonotype was seen repeatedly, ten times or more. The genes are TRBV7-6 and TRBJ2-5; 12 nucleotides agree with TRBD2. The germline V gene encodes CDR1 SGHVS and CDR2 FNYEAQ. Trimming took 5 bases from V and 5 from J; bases not matched to a gene: 6. This CDR3 has 15 residues. CDR3 nucleotides: TGTGCCAGCAGCCCTAGCGGGGGGGCCGCTGAGACCCAGTACTTC. It is translated as CASSPSGGAAETQYF.

Only a few counts were recorded for this clonotype. The chain employs TRBV12-3 or TRBV12-4 and TRBJ2-7; tentatively, D is TRBD1 or TRBD2 (6 bases each). There are 15 residues in the CDR3. Trimming pared 3 bases from V and 5 bases from J, leaving 17 bases between. The CDR3 here is CASSFGGHLSDEQYF. The CDR3 region has the DNA TGTGCCAGCAGTTTTGGGGGGCACTTAAGCGACGAGCAGTACTTC.

There are a few counts of this clonotype. The gene calls are TRBV20-1 and TRBJ2-1; 10 bases map to TRBD2. This CDR3 has 14 amino acids. Germline assignment: CDR1 DFQATT and CDR2 SNEGSKA (reference sequence). CDR3 DNA: TGCAGGCACATGTCTAGCGGGAGATGGGATGAGCAGTTCTTC. It yields the protein CRHMSSGRWDEQFF.

This clonotype was observed many times. This chain connects TRBV2 to TRBJ1-5; no clear D. The V end lost 11 bases, the J end lost 3 bases, and 2 bases lay between the germline ends. The CDR3 spans 9 residues. CDR1 is SNHLY, CDR2 FYNNEI, per germline. The CDR3 DNA reads TGTGCCCACAATCAGCCCCAGCATTTT. Amino acids: CAHNQPQHF.

The chain combines TRBV19 with TRBJ2-1; 10 bases match TRBD2. In germline, CDR1 is LNHDA, CDR2 SQIVND (reference sequence). This CDR3 has 15 residues. With V trimmed by 6 bases and J by 10 bases, 12 bases remained unmatched. CDR3 amino acids: CASRASAGGLGEQFF. CDR3 coding DNA: TGTGCCAGTAGGGCTTCAGCGGGGGGGCTCGGAGAGCAGTTCTTC.

This clonotype was recorded many times. The rearrangement joins TRBV30 to TRBJ2-7, with 11 bases aligning to TRBD2. This CDR3 has 14 amino acids. The junction had 0 bases not matched to a gene; V was cut back by 0 bases and J by 2 bases. Germline lookup yields CDR1 GTSNPN and CDR2 SVGIG (reference sequence). CDR3 sequence: CAWSVLAGAYEQYF. DNA for the CDR3: TGTGCCTGGAGTGTACTAGCGGGAGCCTACGAGCAGTACTTC.

In regard to this clonotype: The CDR3 does not end in the conserved phenylalanine or tryptophan, so this is likely a read error. The chain carries TRBV20-1 and TRBJ2-7; D may match TRBD1 or TRBD2 (6 bases each). V shed 6 bases and J shed 3 bases, with 9 bases lying between them. The CDR3 is made up of 11 amino acids. Germline V lookup: CDR1 DFQATT, CDR2 SNEGSKA (reference sequence). CDR3 amino acids: CSAGGSYEQYY. DNA for the CDR3: TGCAGTGCCGGGGGCAGCTACGAGCAGTACTAC.

The gene calls are TRBV14 and TRBJ1-1; D is ambiguous. The germline CDR1 and CDR2 sequences are SGHDN and FVKESK. This CDR3 contains 13 residues. Trimming left V 3 bases short and J 3 bases short, with 8 bases between. This CDR3 is CASSHPPDTEAFF. Written as DNA, the CDR3 is TGTGCCAGCAGCCACCCGCCCGACACTGAAGCTTTCTTT.

There are many counts of this clonotype. The chain recombines TRBV5-1 with TRBJ2-3; D unclear. The germline gives CDR1 SGHRS, CDR2 YFSETQ. The CDR3 has 16 residues. The V gene lost 1 base and the J gene lost 0 bases, with 12 bases spanning the gap. In DNA form, the CDR3 reads TGCGCCAGCAGCTTGATCCAGCTCGCTAGCACAGATACGCAGTATTTT. It specifies CASSLIQLASTDTQYF.

This clonotype has ten or more counts. The chain combines TRBV29-1 with TRBJ2-2; 10 bases align to TRBD2. The length of the CDR3 is 15 residues. The germline V gene encodes CDR1 SQVTM and CDR2 ANQGSEA. Trimming removed 3 bases from V and 6 bases from J; junction bases left unmatched: 7. CDR3 amino acids: CSVEQLAGMAGELFF. CDR3 DNA sequence: TGCAGCGTTGAGCAACTAGCGGGAATGGCCGGGGAGCTGTTTTTT.

This clonotype has at least ten counts. The chain employs TRBV20-1 and TRBJ2-3, with a possible D match to TRBD2 (5 bases). Germline-derived CDR1 and CDR2 are DFQATT and SNEGSKA (reference sequence). This CDR3 has 15 residues. Trimming removed 0 bases from V and 6 bases from J, with 16 bases in between. CDR3 amino acids: CSAREVGGLWDTQYF. The CDR3 DNA follows: TGCAGTGCTAGAGAAGTTGGCGGACTTTGGGATACGCAGTATTTT.

The sample holds many counts of this clonotype. V is TRBV5-6 and J is TRBJ1-1, with D uncertain. Germline V gene data show CDR1 as SGHDT and CDR2 as YYEEEE. CDR3 length: 14 residues. V was cut by 0 bases and J by 2 bases, with 8 bases left in between. The CDR3 here is CASSLVEGNTEAFF. The CDR3 nucleotides are TGTGCCAGCAGCTTGGTTGAGGGTAACACTGAAGCTTTCTTT.